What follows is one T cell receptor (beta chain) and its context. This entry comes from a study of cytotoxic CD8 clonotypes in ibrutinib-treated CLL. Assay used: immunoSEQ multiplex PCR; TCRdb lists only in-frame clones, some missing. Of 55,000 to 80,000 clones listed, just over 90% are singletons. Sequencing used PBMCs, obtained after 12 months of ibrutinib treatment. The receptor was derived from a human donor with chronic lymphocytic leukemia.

The CDR3 DNA reads TGTGCCAGCAGCCTGAACGATAACAGGGATCAGGCTGAAGCTTTCTTT. Amino acids: CASSLNDNRDQAEAFF. J is TRBJ1-1 and V is TRBV7-3; tentatively, D is TRBD1 (6 bases). Germline-derived CDR1 and CDR2 are SGHTA and FQGTGA. CDR3 size: 16 residues. V gave up 5 bases and J gave up 6 bases, with 22 bases separating them.